This entry lists 29 T cell receptor beta chains sequenced from one sample in a study of T cell responses to AZD1222 COVID-19 vaccine. Profiling relied on immunoSEQ multiplex PCR, and the TCRdb table lists in-frame clones only, not all of them. The table lists around 110,000 clones, 75% to 95% of them singletons. Material: peripheral blood, obtained 28 days after the second AZD1222 dose. The receptor set was obtained from an adult who received the AZD1222 COVID-19 vaccine.

This chain connects TRBV5-1 to TRBJ2-1; 7 bases map to TRBD1. Per the germline V gene, CDR1 is SGHRS and CDR2 is YFSETQ. J gave up 8 bases and V 4 bases, and 3 bases lay outside the gene matches. The length of the CDR3 is 12 residues. The CDR3 region has the DNA TGCGCCAGCAGCCTTGACAGGGATGAGCAGTTCTTC. Translated, it gives CASSLDRDEQFF.

This sequence joins TRBV7-9 and TRBJ2-1, with unresolved D. Germline V gene lookup returns CDR1 SEHNR and CDR2 FQNEAQ (reference sequence). This CDR3 is built from 12 residues. V dropped 8 bases and J dropped 6 bases, with 11 bases sitting between them. The CDR3: CASYIIFNEQFF. Written as DNA, the CDR3 is TGTGCCAGCTACATTATCTTCAATGAGCAGTTCTTC.

The genes are TRBV23-1 and TRBJ2-3; weak D call: TRBD2 (6 bases). TRBV23-1 belongs to the ORF category, with a function that is uncertain. CDR3 length: 14 amino acids. The germline V and J ends were trimmed by 7 bases and 2 bases, with 13 bases remaining between them. The DNA for the CDR3 is TGCGCCAGCACTCCGGGGAGGTTCACAGATACGCAGTATTTT. Protein: CASTPGRFTDTQYF.

The J gene is TRBJ2-7, the V gene TRBV7-9; possibly TRBD1 or TRBD2 for D (5 bases each). The germline gives CDR1 SEHNR, CDR2 FQNEAQ (reference sequence). Trimming removed 3 bases at V and 5 bases at J, with 17 bases between. This CDR3 has 15 residues. The CDR3 sequence: CASSFSKGYGNEQYF. In nucleotides, the CDR3 is TGTGCCAGCAGCTTCTCGAAGGGGTACGGGAACGAGCAGTACTTC.

This clone was seen once. V gene TRBV3-1 (or the pseudogene TRBV3-2) combines with J gene TRBJ1-5; D remains unclear. There are 14 residues in the CDR3. Germline V gene lookup returns CDR1 LGHDT and CDR2 YNNKEL (reference sequence). Trimming took 0 bases from V and 2 from J, leaving 5 bases between them. The CDR3 DNA follows: TGTGCCAGCAGCCAAGAAGTGGGCAATCAGCCCCAGCATTTT. Translation: CASSQEVGNQPQHF.

The J gene is TRBJ2-3, the V gene TRBV28; 8 positions agree with TRBD1. This CDR3 comprises 15 residues. V lost 6 bases, J lost 0 bases, and 5 bases stayed unmatched. The germline V gene encodes CDR1 MDHEN and CDR2 SYDVKM. In DNA form, the CDR3 reads TGTGCCAGCAGGTCCGACAGGGGTAGCACAGATACGCAGTATTTT. Translating it yields CASRSDRGSTDTQYF.

The rearrangement uses TRBV19 and TRBJ1-6; 9 nucleotides align to TRBD1. Germline loops: CDR1 LNHDA, CDR2 SQIVND (reference sequence). CDR3 length equals 14 residues. J was trimmed by 10 bases and V by 5 bases; bases with no gene match: 6. The CDR3 spells CASSSVDRGSPLHF. The CDR3 DNA follows: TGTGCCAGTAGTTCTGTGGACAGGGGATCACCCCTCCACTTT.

The chain couples TRBV2 to TRBJ2-2; D might be TRBD1 (5 bases). CDR1 is SNHLY, CDR2 FYNNEI, per germline. V lost 1 base and J 4 bases, leaving 13 bases between the germline ends. The CDR3 runs to 16 residues. The CDR3 protein is CASSEGRAYGTGELFF. The CDR3 DNA reads TGTGCCAGCAGTGAAGGCAGGGCATATGGCACCGGGGAGCTGTTTTTT.

This clone has a single count. This sequence joins TRBV28 and TRBJ1-2; tentative D call: TRBD1 (5 bases). Germline assignment: CDR1 MDHEN and CDR2 SYDVKM. The V and J ends lost 2 bases and 4 bases respectively, with 8 bases between them. This CDR3 comprises 13 residues. The CDR3 here is CASSLRGVYGYTF. Written as DNA, the CDR3 is TGTGCCAGCAGTTTACGAGGGGTCTATGGCTACACCTTC.

This clone was seen more than once but under ten times. This chain uses TRBV11-2 with TRBJ1-5, with 9 nucleotides matching TRBD1. J lost 6 bases, V lost 5 bases, and 5 bases had no gene match. CDR3 length: 14 amino acids. CDR1 and CDR2 from the germline V gene are SGHAT and FQNNGV. Here the CDR3 reads CASSEQGAVQPQHF. In nucleotides, the CDR3 is TGTGCCAGCAGCGAACAGGGGGCCGTTCAGCCCCAGCATTTT.

For this clone: The junction and the germline gene differ at one end; a read error may be behind it. This rearrangement joins TRBV12-3 or TRBV12-4 to TRBJ1-5, with D unresolved. The length of the CDR3 is 13 residues. The CDR3 coding sequence is TGTGCCAGCAGTTTGTCCGGGGATCAACCCCAGCATTTT. It translates to CASSLSGDQPQHF.

The rearrangement links TRBV2 to TRBJ2-3, with 9 bases matching TRBD2. In germline, CDR1 is SNHLY, CDR2 FYNNEI. The CDR3 extends over 14 amino acids. Trimming at V came to 3 bases and at J to 4 bases, leaving 2 bases not matched to a gene. CDR3 residues: CASSERGGADTQYF. The CDR3 DNA reads as TGTGCCAGCAGTGAGCGGGGGGGGGCAGATACGCAGTATTTT.

The chain uses TRBV30 and TRBJ1-6; 8 nucleotides line up with TRBD1. The CDR3 spans 12 residues. Germline lookup yields CDR1 GTSNPN and CDR2 SVGIG (reference sequence). V lost 7 bases and J lost 8; bases outside the gene matches: 4. CDR3: CASDRADSPLHF. The CDR3 region has the DNA TGTGCCTCGGACAGGGCAGATTCACCCCTCCACTTT.

This clone came up once. This rearrangement joins TRBV15 to TRBJ1-5, with D possibly TRBD1 on 6 matching bases. The CDR3 contains 16 residues. V was cut by 3 bases and J by 4 bases, with 16 bases left in between. The germline CDR1 and CDR2 sequences are LNHNV and YYDKDF (reference sequence). The CDR3 loop reads CATSSTGRGANQPQHF. The CDR3 nucleotides are TGTGCCACCAGCAGTACAGGGAGGGGAGCGAATCAGCCCCAGCATTTT.

V usage is TRBV5-1 and J usage is TRBJ2-7; 7 bases are shared with TRBD1. The V gene's germline CDR1 is SGHRS and CDR2 YFSETQ. The V and J ends lost 4 bases and 4 bases, in that order; junction bases with no gene match: 8. CDR3 length: 14 amino acids. The CDR3: CASSETGWIYEQYF. CDR3 nucleotide sequence: TGCGCCAGCAGCGAGACAGGGTGGATTTACGAGCAGTACTTC.

The rearrangement links TRBV15 to TRBJ2-5; maybe TRBD1 (5 bases). The germline V and J ends were trimmed by 3 bases and 0 bases, with 8 bases remaining between them. CDR3 length equals 14 residues. Germline CDR1 reads LNHNV; CDR2 reads YYDKDF (reference sequence). CDR3 sequence reads: CATSRYRYQETQYF. CDR3 coding DNA: TGTGCCACCAGCAGGTACAGGTACCAAGAGACCCAGTACTTC. Variable domain in full (rest from reference TRBV15 and TRBJ2-5): DAMVIQNPRYQVTQFGKPVTLSCSQTLNHNVMYWYQQKSSQAPKLLFHYYDKDFNNEADTPDNFQSRRPNTSFCFLDIRSPGLGDTAMYLCATSRYRYQETQYFGPGTRLLVL.

The chain uses TRBV28 and TRBJ1-1, with unresolved D. The CDR3 consists of 13 residues. V lost 5 bases to trimming and J lost 1 base, with 8 bases between them. The germline gives CDR1 MDHEN, CDR2 SYDVKM. The CDR3 DNA follows: TGTGCCAGCAGTCTGACTTCGAACACTGAAGCTTTCTTT. This codes for CASSLTSNTEAFF.

The genes are TRBV7-5 and TRBJ1-5; the table's D call of TRBD1 was not tested on the DNA. TRBV7-5 is an annotated pseudogene. The CDR3 extends over 16 amino acids. The CDR3 DNA reads as TGTGTCAGAAGACTTTCCGACAGGGACCAAAATCAGCCCCAGCATTTT. Translation: CVRRLSDRDQNQPQHF.

V is TRBV19 and J is TRBJ1-1; D might be TRBD1 (6 bases). CDR3 length: 12 amino acids. Trimming removed 6 bases from V and 2 bases from J, with 7 bases in between. Germline loops: CDR1 LNHDA, CDR2 SQIVND (reference sequence). The CDR3 sequence: CASSRGNTEAFF. DNA for the CDR3: TGTGCCAGTAGCAGGGGCAACACTGAAGCTTTCTTT.

The J gene is TRBJ2-7, the V gene TRBV6-2 or TRBV6-3, with 11 bases that match TRBD1. This CDR3 contains 16 residues. The V segment lost 5 bases and the J segment 5 bases; nucleotides outside the gene matches: 11. Germline CDR1 reads MNHEY; CDR2 reads SVGEGT. CDR3 sequence reads: CASSDWTGGASDEQYF. CDR3 coding DNA: TGTGCCAGCAGTGACTGGACAGGGGGCGCTTCGGACGAGCAGTACTTC.

V usage is TRBV15 and J usage is TRBJ2-1; tentatively, D is TRBD2 (6 bases). CDR1 is LNHNV and CDR2 is YYDKDF in the germline V gene (reference sequence). This CDR3 is 14 amino acids long. The germline V and J ends were trimmed by 8 bases and 7 bases, with 18 bases remaining between them. The CDR3 bases are TGTGCCACCGGTTTCGGGCGGGGTCGTAATGAGCAGTTCTTC. Translating it yields CATGFGRGRNEQFF. Together with reference TRBV15 and TRBJ2-1, the CDR3 gives the full variable domain: DAMVIQNPRYQVTQFGKPVTLSCSQTLNHNVMYWYQQKSSQAPKLLFHYYDKDFNNEADTPDNFQSRRPNTSFCFLDIRSPGLGDTAMYLCATGFGRGRNEQFFGPGTRLTVL.

J is TRBJ2-7 and V is TRBV5-1; tentatively, D is TRBD1 (6 bases). Germline V CDR1 and CDR2: SGHRS, YFSETQ. The ends were cut back, 1 base at V and 1 base at J, with 12 bases in the middle. This CDR3 is built from 15 residues. The CDR3 bases are TGCGCCAGCAGCTTGCCCGAACAGGGATCCTACGAGCAGTACTTC. Its protein is CASSLPEQGSYEQYF.

The chain carries TRBV5-1 and TRBJ2-7; 12 bases agree with TRBD2. The CDR3 loop spans 15 amino acids. The trim removed 4 bases at V and 6 bases at J, leaving 8 bases unmatched. Germline V gene data show CDR1 as SGHRS and CDR2 as YFSETQ. This CDR3 reads CASSPLTSGGGEQYF. The CDR3 nucleotides are TGCGCCAGCAGCCCCTTGACTAGCGGGGGCGGCGAGCAGTACTTC.

The rearrangement joins TRBV28 to TRBJ1-5; D may be TRBD1 (5 bases). V lost 2 bases, J lost 0 bases, and 17 bases lay in between. Germline-derived CDR1 and CDR2 are MDHEN and SYDVKM. This CDR3 contains 18 residues. The CDR3 loop is CASSLERQTSYSNQPQHF. CDR3 in DNA: TGTGCCAGCAGTTTAGAACGACAGACGAGCTATAGCAATCAGCCCCAGCATTTT.

V gene TRBV5-1 combines with J gene TRBJ1-1, with D possibly TRBD1 on 5 matching bases. Between the trimmed V and J ends, which lost 1 base and 2 bases, there was a span of 12 bases. In germline, CDR1 is SGHRS, CDR2 YFSETQ. The CDR3 is 15 residues long. CDR3 residues: CASSLLGGINTEAFF. DNA for the CDR3: TGCGCCAGCAGCTTGTTGGGGGGTATAAACACTGAAGCTTTCTTT.

CDR3 residues: CASSPDVLYGYTF. For the CDR3, the DNA is TGTGCCAGCTCACCCGACGTCTTATACGGCTACACCTTC. This chain links TRBV18 with TRBJ1-2; no reliable D call. This CDR3 is 13 amino acids long. V was pared by 3 bases and J by 8 bases, with 13 bases between. Germline V gives CDR1 KGHSH, CDR2 LQKENI.

The chain links TRBV19 to TRBJ2-2; tentatively, D is TRBD1 or TRBD2 (6 bases each). Germline values: CDR1 LNHDA, CDR2 SQIVND (reference sequence). V was clipped by 4 bases and J by 3 bases, with 12 bases between them. The CDR3 is 15 amino acids. The CDR3 protein is CASSTGDSYTGELFF. The DNA for the CDR3 is TGTGCCAGTAGTACAGGGGACTCCTACACCGGGGAGCTGTTTTTT.

The rearrangement links TRBV6-5 to TRBJ2-5; D may be TRBD1 (5 bases). The V end lost 6 bases, the J end lost 1 base, and 15 bases lay between the germline ends. From germline, CDR1 is MNHEY and CDR2 SVGAGI. CDR3 length: 15 residues. The CDR3, as DNA: TGTGCCAGCAGCTCCCTGACAGATCTCCAAGAGACCCAGTACTTC. Translating it yields CASSSLTDLQETQYF.

V is TRBV11-2 and J is TRBJ1-2; 9 nucleotides align to TRBD1. After removal of 0 bases from V and 6 bases from J, the junction contained 8 bases not matched to a gene. CDR3 length: 16 amino acids. The germline gives CDR1 SGHAT, CDR2 FQNNGV. This CDR3 is CASSLDPGQGWDGYTF. In DNA form, the CDR3 reads TGTGCCAGCAGCTTAGATCCCGGACAGGGGTGGGATGGCTACACCTTC.